This TCR beta chain was obtained from a study of blood T cell repertoires in COVID-19. As for the study in general: T cells, B-cell-depleted T cells, or PBMCs provided the cDNA or gDNA that served as material.

Participants were aged about 18 to 89 years, lived in around 22 US areas, and enrolled virtually. Participants were placed into cohorts based on the clinical history they reported. The study counted Cohort 3 donors as recovered given two negative PCRs, clearance, or symptom resolution. This clone was found many times. The CDR3 has 15 amino acids. The germline V gene has CDR1 SGHRS and CDR2 YFSETQ. The V end lost 2 bases, the J end lost 6 bases, and 15 bases lay between the germline ends. This table comes from immunoSEQ multiplex PCR, and its TCRdb copy is limited to in-frame clones, with some not included. This table holds hundreds of thousands of clones, 75% to 90% found once.

Sequenced: PBMCs or T cells enriched from blood (not recorded which). The sequence was obtained from a man between 25 and 39 years old who had recovered from COVID-19. V usage is TRBV5-1 and J usage is TRBJ2-1; D might be TRBD1 (6 bases). CDR3 bases: TGCGCCAGCAGCTTTAACCCAGGGGATATCAATGAGCAGTTCTTC. This translates into CASSFNPGDINEQFF.